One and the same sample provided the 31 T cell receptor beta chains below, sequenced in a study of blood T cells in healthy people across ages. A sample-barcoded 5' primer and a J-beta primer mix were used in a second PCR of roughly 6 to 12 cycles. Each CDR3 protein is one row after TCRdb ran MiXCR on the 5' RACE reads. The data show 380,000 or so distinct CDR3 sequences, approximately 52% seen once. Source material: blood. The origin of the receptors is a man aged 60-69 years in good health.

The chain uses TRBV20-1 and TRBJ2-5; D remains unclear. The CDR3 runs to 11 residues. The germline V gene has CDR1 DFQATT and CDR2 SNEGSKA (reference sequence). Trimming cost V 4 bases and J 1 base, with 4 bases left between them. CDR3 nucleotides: TGCAGTGCTATAGTCCAAGAGACCCAGTACTTC. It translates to CSAIVQETQYF.

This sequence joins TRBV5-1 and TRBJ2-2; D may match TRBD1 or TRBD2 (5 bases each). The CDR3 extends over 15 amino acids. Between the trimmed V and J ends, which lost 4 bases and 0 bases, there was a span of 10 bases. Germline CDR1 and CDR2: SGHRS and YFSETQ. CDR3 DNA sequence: TGCGCCAGCAGCGGAGGACAACCGAACACCGGGGAGCTGTTTTTT. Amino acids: CASSGGQPNTGELFF.

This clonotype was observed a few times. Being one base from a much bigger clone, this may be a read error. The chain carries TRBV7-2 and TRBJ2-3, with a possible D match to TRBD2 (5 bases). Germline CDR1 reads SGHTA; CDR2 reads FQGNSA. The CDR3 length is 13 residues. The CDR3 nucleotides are TGTGCCAGCAGCTTGAGGGATAGAGATTCGCAGTATTTT. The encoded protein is CASSLRDRDSQYF.

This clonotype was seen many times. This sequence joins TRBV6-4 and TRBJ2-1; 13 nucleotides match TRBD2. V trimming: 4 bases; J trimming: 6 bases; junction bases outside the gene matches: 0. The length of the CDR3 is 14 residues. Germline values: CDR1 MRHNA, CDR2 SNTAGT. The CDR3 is CASSGTSGSNEQFF. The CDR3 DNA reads TGTGCCAGCAGTGGGACTAGCGGGAGCAATGAGCAGTTCTTC.

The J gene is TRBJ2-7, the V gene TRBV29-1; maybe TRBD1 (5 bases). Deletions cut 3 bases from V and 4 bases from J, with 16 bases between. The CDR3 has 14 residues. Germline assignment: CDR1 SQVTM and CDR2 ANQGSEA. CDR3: CSVESVRGSYEQYF. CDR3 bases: TGCAGCGTTGAGAGTGTTAGGGGATCTTACGAGCAGTACTTC.

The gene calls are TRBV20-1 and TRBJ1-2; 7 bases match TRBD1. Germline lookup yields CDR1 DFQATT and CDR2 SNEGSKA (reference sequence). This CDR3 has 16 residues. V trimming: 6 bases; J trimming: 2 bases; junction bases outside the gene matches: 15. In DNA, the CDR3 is TGCAGTGCGCAGGGGGGTGGAGGGACGGCCAACTATGGCTACACCTTC. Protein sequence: CSAQGGGGTANYGYTF.

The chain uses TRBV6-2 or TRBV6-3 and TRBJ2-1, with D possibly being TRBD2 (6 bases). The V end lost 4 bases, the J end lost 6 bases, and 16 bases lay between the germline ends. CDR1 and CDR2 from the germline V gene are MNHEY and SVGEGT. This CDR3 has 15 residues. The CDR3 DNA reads TGTGCCAGCAGTTCCCTGGCGGGACCTACCAATGAGCAGTTCTTC. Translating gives CASSSLAGPTNEQFF.

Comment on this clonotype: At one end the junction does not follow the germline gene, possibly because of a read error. In DNA form, the CDR3 reads TGCAGTGCTAGGGGGACTAGCGGGGCCTCCGACGAGCAGTACTTC. Its protein product is CSARGTSGASDEQYF. The chain is built from TRBV20-1 and TRBJ2-7; 13 nucleotides agree with TRBD2. There are 15 residues in the CDR3. Germline V CDR1 and CDR2: DFQATT, SNEGSKA (reference sequence).

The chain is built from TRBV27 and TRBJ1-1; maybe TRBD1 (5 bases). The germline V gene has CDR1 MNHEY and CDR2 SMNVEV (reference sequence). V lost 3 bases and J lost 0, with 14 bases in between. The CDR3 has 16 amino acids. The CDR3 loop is CASSLAHRGVNTEAFF. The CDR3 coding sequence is TGTGCCAGCAGTTTGGCCCATCGGGGGGTGAACACTGAAGCTTTCTTT.

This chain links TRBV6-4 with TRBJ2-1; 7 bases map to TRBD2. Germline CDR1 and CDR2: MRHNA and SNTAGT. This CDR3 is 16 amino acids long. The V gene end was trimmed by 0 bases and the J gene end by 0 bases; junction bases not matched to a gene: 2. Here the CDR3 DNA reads TGTGCCAGCAGTGACTCTCGGACTAGCTCCTACAATGAGCAGTTCTTC. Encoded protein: CASSDSRTSSYNEQFF.

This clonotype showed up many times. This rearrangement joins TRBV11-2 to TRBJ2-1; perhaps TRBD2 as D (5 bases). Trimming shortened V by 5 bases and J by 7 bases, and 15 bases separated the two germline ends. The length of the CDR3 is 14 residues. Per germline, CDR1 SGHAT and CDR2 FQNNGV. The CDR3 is CASSLLLSGNEQFF. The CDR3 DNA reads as TGTGCCAGCAGCCTCCTCCTCTCGGGGAATGAGCAGTTCTTC.

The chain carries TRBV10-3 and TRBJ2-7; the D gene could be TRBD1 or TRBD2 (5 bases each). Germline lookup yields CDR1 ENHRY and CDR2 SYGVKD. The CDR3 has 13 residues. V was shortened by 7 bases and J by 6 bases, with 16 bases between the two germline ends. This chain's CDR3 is CAIMKDWGFEQYF. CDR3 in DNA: TGTGCCATCATGAAGGACTGGGGGTTCGAGCAGTACTTC.

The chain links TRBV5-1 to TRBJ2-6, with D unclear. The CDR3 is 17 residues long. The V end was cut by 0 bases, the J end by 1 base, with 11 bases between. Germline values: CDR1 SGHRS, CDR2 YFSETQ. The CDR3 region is CASSLDAWLSGANVLTF. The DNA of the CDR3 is TGCGCCAGCAGCTTGGATGCGTGGTTGTCTGGGGCCAACGTCCTGACTTTC. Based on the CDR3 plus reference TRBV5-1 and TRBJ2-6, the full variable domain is KAGVTQTPRYLIKTRGQQVTLSCSPISGHRSVSWYQQTPGQGLQFLFEYFSETQRNKGNFPGRFSGRQFSNSRSEMNVSTLELGDSALYLCASSLDAWLSGANVLTFGAGSRLTVL.

CDR3 loop: CASSLYSLAYSNQPQHF. CDR3 coding DNA: TGTGCCAGCAGCTTATACAGCCTAGCGTATAGCAATCAGCCCCAGCATTTT. The rearrangement joins TRBV7-3 to TRBJ1-5; D remains ambiguous. Looked up from germline, CDR1 is SGHTA and CDR2 is FQGTGA. This CDR3 has 17 residues. V was cut by 2 bases and J by 0 bases, with 14 bases left in between.

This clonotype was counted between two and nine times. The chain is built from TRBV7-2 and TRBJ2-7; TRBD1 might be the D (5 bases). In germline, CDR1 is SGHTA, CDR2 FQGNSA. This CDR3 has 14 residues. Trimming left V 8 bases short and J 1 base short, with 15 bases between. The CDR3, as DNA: TGTGCCAGCTCACCAGCAGGGTCATCCTACGAGCAGTACTTC. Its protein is CASSPAGSSYEQYF.

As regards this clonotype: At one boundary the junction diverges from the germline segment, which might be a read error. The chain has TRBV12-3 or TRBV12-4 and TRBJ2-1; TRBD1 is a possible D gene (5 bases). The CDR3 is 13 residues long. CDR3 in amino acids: CASSWGGYNEQFF. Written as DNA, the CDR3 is TGTGCCAGCAGTTGGGGCGGTTACAATGAGCAGTTTTTC.

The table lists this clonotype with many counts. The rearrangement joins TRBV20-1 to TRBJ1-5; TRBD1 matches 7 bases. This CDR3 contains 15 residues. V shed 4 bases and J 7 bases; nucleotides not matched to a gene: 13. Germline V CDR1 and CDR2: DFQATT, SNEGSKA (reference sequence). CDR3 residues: CSATPGQMVRQPQHF. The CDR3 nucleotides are TGCAGTGCTACCCCGGGACAGATGGTCCGGCAGCCCCAGCATTTT.

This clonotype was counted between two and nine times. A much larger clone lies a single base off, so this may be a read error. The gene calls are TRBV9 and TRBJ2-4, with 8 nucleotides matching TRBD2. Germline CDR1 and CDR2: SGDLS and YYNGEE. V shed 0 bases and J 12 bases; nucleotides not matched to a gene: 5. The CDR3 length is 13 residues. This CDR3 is CASSVASGSAQYF. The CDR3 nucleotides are TGTGCCAGCAGCGTAGCCAGCGGGAGCGCTCAGTACTTC.

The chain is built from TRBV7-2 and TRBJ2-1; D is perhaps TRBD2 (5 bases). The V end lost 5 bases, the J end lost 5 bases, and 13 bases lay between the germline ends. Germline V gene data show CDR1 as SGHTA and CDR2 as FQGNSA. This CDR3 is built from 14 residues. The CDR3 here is CASSAATTHNEQFF. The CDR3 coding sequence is TGTGCCAGCAGCGCCGCGACTACCCACAATGAGCAGTTCTTC.

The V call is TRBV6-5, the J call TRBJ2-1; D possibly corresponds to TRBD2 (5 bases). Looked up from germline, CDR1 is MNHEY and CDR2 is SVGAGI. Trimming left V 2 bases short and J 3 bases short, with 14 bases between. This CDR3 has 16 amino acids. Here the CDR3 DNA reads TGTGCCAGCAGTTACGGAGGAGTATCCCGCTACAATGAGCAGTTCTTC. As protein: CASSYGGVSRYNEQFF.

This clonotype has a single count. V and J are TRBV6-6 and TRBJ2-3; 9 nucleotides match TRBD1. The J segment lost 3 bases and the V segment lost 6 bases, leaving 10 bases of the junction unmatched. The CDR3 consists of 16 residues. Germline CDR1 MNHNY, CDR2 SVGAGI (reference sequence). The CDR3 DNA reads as TGTGCCAGCAGCCTCCGCCGGGACAGGGAAACAGATACGCAGTATTTT. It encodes CASSLRRDRETDTQYF.

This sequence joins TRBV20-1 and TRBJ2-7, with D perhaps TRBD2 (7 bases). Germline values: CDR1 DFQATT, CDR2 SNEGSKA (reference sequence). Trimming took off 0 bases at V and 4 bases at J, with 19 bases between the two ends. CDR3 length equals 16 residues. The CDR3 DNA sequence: TGCAGTGCTAGAGATGGGGGGGCACCGACCCGTTACGAGCAGTACTTC. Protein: CSARDGGAPTRYEQYF.

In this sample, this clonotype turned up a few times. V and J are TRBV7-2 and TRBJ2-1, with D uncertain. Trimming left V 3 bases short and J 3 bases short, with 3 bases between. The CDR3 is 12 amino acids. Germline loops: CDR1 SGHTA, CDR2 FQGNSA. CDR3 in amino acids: CASSFNYNEQFF. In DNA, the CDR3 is TGTGCCAGCAGCTTTAACTACAATGAGCAGTTCTTC.

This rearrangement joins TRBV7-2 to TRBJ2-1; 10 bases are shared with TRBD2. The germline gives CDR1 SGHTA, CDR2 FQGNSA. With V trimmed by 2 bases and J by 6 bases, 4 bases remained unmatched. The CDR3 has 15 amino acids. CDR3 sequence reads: CASSLSGGASNEQFF. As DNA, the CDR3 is TGTGCCAGCAGCTTAAGCGGGGGGGCGTCCAATGAGCAGTTCTTC.

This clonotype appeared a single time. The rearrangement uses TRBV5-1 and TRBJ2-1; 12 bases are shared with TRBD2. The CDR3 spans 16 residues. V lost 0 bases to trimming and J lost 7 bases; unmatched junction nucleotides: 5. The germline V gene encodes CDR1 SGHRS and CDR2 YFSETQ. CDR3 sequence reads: CASSLGTSGTGNEQFF. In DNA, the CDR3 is TGCGCCAGCAGCTTGGGGACTAGCGGGACGGGGAATGAGCAGTTCTTC.

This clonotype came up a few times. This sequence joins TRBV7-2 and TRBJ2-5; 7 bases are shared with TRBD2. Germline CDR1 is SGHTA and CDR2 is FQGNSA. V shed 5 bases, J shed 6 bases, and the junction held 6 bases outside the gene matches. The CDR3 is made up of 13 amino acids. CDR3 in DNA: TGTGCCAGCAGCGTAGGACTAGGAAAGACCCAGTACTTC. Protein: CASSVGLGKTQYF.

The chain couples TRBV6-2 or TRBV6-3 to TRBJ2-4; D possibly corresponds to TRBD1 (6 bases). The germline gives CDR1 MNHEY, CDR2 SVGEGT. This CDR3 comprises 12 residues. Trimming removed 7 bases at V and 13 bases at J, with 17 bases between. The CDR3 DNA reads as TGTGCCAGCAAAATCCTGGACAGCCAGCAGTACTTC. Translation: CASKILDSQQYF.

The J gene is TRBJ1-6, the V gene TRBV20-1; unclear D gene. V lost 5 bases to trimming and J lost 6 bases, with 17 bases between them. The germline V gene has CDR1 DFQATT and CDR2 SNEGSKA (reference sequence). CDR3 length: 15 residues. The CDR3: CSALQDSGRNSPLHF. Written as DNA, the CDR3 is TGCAGTGCTCTCCAAGATTCAGGCCGTAATTCACCCCTCCACTTT.

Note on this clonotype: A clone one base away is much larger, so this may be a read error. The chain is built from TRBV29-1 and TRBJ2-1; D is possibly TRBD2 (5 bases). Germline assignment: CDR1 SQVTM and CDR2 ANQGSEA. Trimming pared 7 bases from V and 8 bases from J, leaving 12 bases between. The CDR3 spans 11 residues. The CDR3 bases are TGCAGCGCCCGAGAGGGTTATGAGCAGTTCTTC. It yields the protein CSAREGYEQFF.

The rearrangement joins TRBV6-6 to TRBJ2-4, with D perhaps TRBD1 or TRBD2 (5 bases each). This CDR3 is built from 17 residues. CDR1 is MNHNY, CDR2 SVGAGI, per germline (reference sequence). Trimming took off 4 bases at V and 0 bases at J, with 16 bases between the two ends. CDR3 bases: TGTGCCAGCAGTTCGGACGGGACCCAAATAGCCAAAAACATTCAGTACTTC. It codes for CASSSDGTQIAKNIQYF.

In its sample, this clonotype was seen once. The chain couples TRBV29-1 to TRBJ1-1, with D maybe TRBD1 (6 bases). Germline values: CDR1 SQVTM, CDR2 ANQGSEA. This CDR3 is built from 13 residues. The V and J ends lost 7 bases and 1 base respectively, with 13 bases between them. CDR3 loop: CSARTGKNTEAFF. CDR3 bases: TGCAGCGCACGTACAGGGAAGAACACTGAAGCTTTCTTT.